The 29 T cell receptor beta chains below were found in one sample sequenced in a study of T cell responses to AZD1222 COVID-19 vaccine. The assay was immunoSEQ multiplex PCR, and TCRdb's table has in-frame clones only and misses some. The sample yields some 140,000 clones, about nine tenths seen once. The sample here was peripheral blood, taken 28 days after the second AZD1222 dose. The receptors here all came from an adult who received the AZD1222 COVID-19 vaccine.

This chain links TRBV2 with TRBJ2-7; 7 nucleotides agree with TRBD1. The CDR3 is made up of 15 amino acids. The germline gives CDR1 SNHLY, CDR2 FYNNEI. V was clipped by 6 bases and J by 7 bases; unmatched bases: 15. CDR3 in amino acids: CASREADRSVSEQYF. The CDR3 DNA follows: TGTGCCAGCAGGGAGGCGGACAGGTCCGTTTCTGAGCAGTACTTC.

The rearrangement links TRBV20-1 to TRBJ1-4, with unresolved D. The CDR3 is 14 residues long. Trimming took 3 bases from V and 7 from J, leaving 15 bases between them. From germline, CDR1 is DFQATT and CDR2 SNEGSKA (reference sequence). The CDR3 loop reads CSASFGEAGEKLFF. The DNA of the CDR3 is TGCAGTGCTAGTTTTGGGGAGGCCGGTGAAAAACTGTTTTTT.

The rearrangement links TRBV7-9 to TRBJ1-1; D gene unclear. V lost 5 bases and J lost 0, with 16 bases in between. Germline V CDR1 and CDR2: SEHNR, FQNEAQ (reference sequence). This CDR3 region has 16 residues. CDR3 in DNA: TGTGCCAGCAGCCCCAGGAGAACCCACATGAACACTGAAGCTTTCTTT. It yields the protein CASSPRRTHMNTEAFF.

The chain is built from TRBV20-1 and TRBJ2-1; D gene ambiguous. Germline V gives CDR1 DFQATT, CDR2 SNEGSKA (reference sequence). With 0 bases removed from V and 7 bases from J, the gap between germline ends came to 4 bases. The CDR3 runs to 11 residues. CDR3 loop: CSARDPNEQFF. The CDR3 nucleotides are TGCAGTGCTAGAGATCCAAATGAGCAGTTCTTC.

The chain recombines TRBV6-5 with TRBJ1-5; D may be TRBD1 (5 bases). The V gene lost 0 bases and the J gene lost 6 bases, with 12 bases spanning the gap. The germline V gene encodes CDR1 MNHEY and CDR2 SVGAGI. This CDR3 has 15 amino acids. Here the CDR3 DNA reads TGTGCCAGCAGTTACTCGGGGGAGACGGGTCAGCCCCAGCATTTT. As protein: CASSYSGETGQPQHF.

The chain carries TRBV24-1 and TRBJ1-5; possible D gene TRBD1, 5 bases. Germline assignment: CDR1 KGHDR and CDR2 SFDVKD. Deletions cut 3 bases from V and 5 bases from J, with 22 bases between. The CDR3 has 18 amino acids. CDR3 sequence: CATSDPPSGEGWDQPQHF. DNA for the CDR3: TGTGCCACCAGTGATCCCCCCTCCGGAGAGGGGTGGGATCAGCCCCAGCATTTT.

This sequence joins TRBV18 and TRBJ1-1, with TRBD1 matching 8 bases. Germline V gene data show CDR1 as KGHSH and CDR2 as LQKENI. The junction had 2 bases not matched to a gene; V was cut back by 3 bases and J by 8 bases. This CDR3 region has 12 residues. CDR3 in amino acids: CASSPGDREAFF. DNA of the CDR3: TGTGCCAGCTCACCTGGGGACAGGGAAGCTTTCTTT. Complete variable domain (other parts from reference TRBV18 and TRBJ1-1): NAGVMQNPRHLVRRRGQEARLRCSPMKGHSHVYWYRQLPEEGLKFMVYLQKENIIDESGMPKERFSAEFPKEGPSILRIQQVVRGDSAAYFCASSPGDREAFFGQGTRLTVV.

The chain has TRBV2 and TRBJ2-1; D uncertain. The CDR3 extends over 13 amino acids. V lost 6 bases, J lost 9 bases, and 15 bases lay in between. In germline, CDR1 is SNHLY, CDR2 FYNNEI. CDR3 in DNA: TGTGCCAGCAGGGTGACTCGGTGGGCTGAGCAGTTCTTC. Amino acids: CASRVTRWAEQFF. The full variable domain, with the rest looked up from reference TRBV2 and TRBJ2-1, is EPEVTQTPSHQVTQMGQEVILRCVPISNHLYFYWYRQILGQKVEFLVSFYNNEISEKSEIFDDQFSVERPDGSNFTLKIRSTKLEDSAMYFCASRVTRWAEQFFGPGTRLTVL.

V and J are TRBV5-1 and TRBJ1-5; TRBD1 agrees at 7 bases. Germline loops: CDR1 SGHRS, CDR2 YFSETQ. The CDR3 runs to 13 residues. The J segment lost 5 bases and the V segment lost 5 bases, leaving 4 bases of the junction unmatched. CDR3 region: CASRFGQDQPQHF. The DNA of the CDR3 is TGCGCCAGCAGATTTGGACAGGATCAGCCCCAGCATTTT.

This clone was seen a few times. The rearrangement links TRBV6-2 or TRBV6-3 to TRBJ2-3, with TRBD2 matching over 13 bases. This CDR3 is built from 15 residues. Germline CDR1 MNHEY, CDR2 SVGEGT. The J segment lost 3 bases and the V segment lost 6 bases, leaving 3 bases of the junction unmatched. The CDR3 DNA is TGTGCCAGCAGCTCGGGACTAGCGGGGACAGATACGCAGTATTTT. Amino acids: CASSSGLAGTDTQYF.

This clone was seen just once. CDR3 DNA: TGCGCCAGTCGACTAGCGACTAACACAGATACGCAGTATTTT. Its translation is CASRLATNTDTQYF. The chain recombines TRBV5-1 with TRBJ2-3, with TRBD2 matching 8 bases. J gave up 2 bases and V 8 bases, and 7 bases lay outside the gene matches. The V gene's germline CDR1 is SGHRS and CDR2 YFSETQ. There are 14 residues in the CDR3.

The rearrangement links TRBV7-6 to TRBJ2-7, with TRBD2 as a possible D gene (6 bases). V was pared by 1 base and J by 4 bases, with 11 bases between. The CDR3 consists of 14 residues. The V gene's germline CDR1 is SGHVS and CDR2 FNYEAQ. DNA of the CDR3: TGTGCCAGCAGCTTAGGCGGGGCTCCATACGAGCAGTACGTC. The encoded protein is CASSLGGAPYEQYV.

This clone was recorded only once. CDR3 residues: CASSLLVSSNYGYTF. Here the CDR3 DNA reads TGTGCCAGCAGCTTGCTGGTTAGTTCTAACTATGGCTACACCTTC. This chain connects TRBV5-5 to TRBJ1-2; D gene uncertain. This CDR3 is built from 15 residues. Per germline, CDR1 SGHKS and CDR2 YYEKEE (reference sequence). V lost 1 base and J 0 bases, leaving 10 bases between the germline ends.

V is TRBV6-1 and J is TRBJ2-3; possible D gene TRBD1, 5 bases. The CDR3 sequence is 15 residues long. Germline assignment: CDR1 MNHNS and CDR2 SASEGT. Deletions cut 7 bases from V and 3 bases from J, with 17 bases between. The CDR3 loop is CASTRVAMRTDTQYF. The CDR3 coding sequence is TGTGCCAGCACCAGGGTAGCAATGCGGACAGATACGCAGTATTTT.

This sequence joins TRBV3-1 (or the pseudogene TRBV3-2) and TRBJ1-2, with D possibly being TRBD1 (6 bases). CDR1 and CDR2 from the germline V gene are LGHDT and YNNKEL (reference sequence). The ends were cut back, 2 bases at V and 8 bases at J, with 21 bases in the middle. The CDR3 loop spans 16 amino acids. CDR3 loop: CASSQYGGAQELGYTF. CDR3 coding DNA: TGTGCCAGCAGCCAATATGGGGGGGCGCAGGAACTCGGCTACACCTTC.

The chain joins TRBV19 to TRBJ1-3; D gene unclear. CDR1 and CDR2 (germline): LNHDA, SQIVND (reference sequence). With 6 bases removed from V and 0 bases from J, the gap between germline ends came to 9 bases. The length of the CDR3 is 14 residues. In DNA form, the CDR3 reads TGTGCCAGTAGATCGGGAGACTCTGGAAACACCATATATTTT. Protein sequence: CASRSGDSGNTIYF.

This clone has a single count. The V and J genes are TRBV11-3 and TRBJ2-4; no firm D call. V lost 3 bases, J lost 3 bases, and 12 bases lay in between. The CDR3 sequence is 15 residues long. Germline V gene sequence: CDR1 SGHNT, CDR2 YENEEA. CDR3 in DNA: TGTGCCAGCAGCTTCGGCAGAAGCTTCAAAAACATTCAGTACTTC. Translation: CASSFGRSFKNIQYF.

The rearrangement links TRBV27 to TRBJ1-5, with D hard to call. CDR3 length equals 13 residues. Trimming cost V 2 bases and J 9 bases, with 11 bases left between them. The V gene's germline CDR1 is MNHEY and CDR2 SMNVEV (reference sequence). CDR3 sequence (DNA): TGTGCCAGCAGTTTAGGGCCATCGGGGCCCCAGCATTTT. Protein sequence: CASSLGPSGPQHF.

V and J are TRBV6-5 and TRBJ1-1, with D perhaps TRBD1 (5 bases). The V end lost 2 bases, the J end lost 1 base, and 11 bases lay between the germline ends. Per germline, CDR1 MNHEY and CDR2 SVGAGI. CDR3 length equals 15 residues. Here the CDR3 reads CASSYTLDKNTEAFF. CDR3 coding DNA: TGTGCCAGCAGTTACACCCTGGACAAGAACACTGAAGCTTTCTTT.

The chain joins TRBV6-5 to TRBJ1-2; D gene uncertain. Germline V lookup: CDR1 MNHEY, CDR2 SVGAGI. The CDR3 extends over 13 amino acids. V dropped 6 bases and J dropped 3 bases, with 11 bases sitting between them. This CDR3 is CASRAGVDYGYTF. The DNA of the CDR3 is TGTGCCAGCAGAGCGGGTGTGGACTATGGCTACACCTTC.

The gene calls are TRBV10-3 and TRBJ2-7, with 9 bases matching TRBD2. V lost 4 bases to trimming and J lost 6 bases; unmatched junction nucleotides: 13. The CDR3 has 16 residues. Germline V gene data show CDR1 as ENHRY and CDR2 as SYGVKD. The CDR3: CAISVQVGTSWGEQYF. The CDR3 nucleotides are TGTGCCATCAGTGTTCAGGTAGGGACTAGCTGGGGCGAGCAGTACTTC.

This chain connects TRBV30 to TRBJ2-2; 9 bases fit TRBD1. V was clipped by 2 bases and J by 5 bases; unmatched bases: 9. CDR3 size: 16 residues. CDR1 is GTSNPN and CDR2 is SVGIG in the germline V gene (reference sequence). CDR3 bases: TGTGCCTGGAGTCTTTTGACAGGGGGTCGAACCGGGGAGCTGTTTTTT. Protein: CAWSLLTGGRTGELFF.

The table lists this clone with a count of one. The chain is built from TRBV19 and TRBJ1-1; no definite D call. The length of the CDR3 is 14 residues. Germline CDR1 is LNHDA and CDR2 is SQIVND (reference sequence). Trimming took 7 bases from V and 2 from J, leaving 14 bases between them. CDR3 in DNA: TGTGCCAGTACCCCTAGTGTAGATAACACTGAAGCTTTCTTT. Translating it yields CASTPSVDNTEAFF.

V is TRBV2 and J is TRBJ1-5; 7 bases map to TRBD1. Germline V gives CDR1 SNHLY, CDR2 FYNNEI. V lost 7 bases to trimming and J lost 3 bases; unmatched junction nucleotides: 3. This CDR3 region has 13 residues. The CDR3 here is CASTGQFNQPQHF. DNA for the CDR3: TGTGCCAGCACGGGACAGTTCAATCAGCCCCAGCATTTT.

The gene calls are TRBV10-3 and TRBJ2-7; 12 nucleotides match TRBD2. The CDR3 totals 15 residues. Trimming at V came to 2 bases and at J to 2 bases, leaving 1 base not matched to a gene. CDR1 ENHRY and CDR2 SYGVKD come from the germline V gene. The CDR3 DNA reads as TGTGCCATCAGTGAGGGACTAGCGGGACCCTACGAGCAGTACGTC. Encoded protein: CAISEGLAGPYEQYV.

The chain links TRBV5-1 to TRBJ2-3, with 13 bases fitting TRBD2. The CDR3 has 17 residues. Germline lookup yields CDR1 SGHRS and CDR2 YFSETQ. The V gene end was trimmed by 0 bases and the J gene end by 6 bases; junction bases not matched to a gene: 7. This CDR3 is CASSLGLAGGTGDTQYF. CDR3 sequence (DNA): TGCGCCAGCAGCTTGGGACTAGCGGGGGGTACAGGCGATACGCAGTATTTT.

The chain carries TRBV7-9 and TRBJ1-3, with no clear D. The germline V gene encodes CDR1 SEHNR and CDR2 FQNEAQ (reference sequence). The CDR3 is 11 amino acids. V was trimmed by 9 bases and J by 2 bases, leaving 5 bases between them. CDR3 in amino acids: CASSPGNTIYF. CDR3 bases: TGTGCCAGTTCCCCTGGAAACACCATATATTTT.

This chain connects TRBV20-1 to TRBJ1-6, with D maybe TRBD1 (5 bases). Germline CDR1 reads DFQATT; CDR2 reads SNEGSKA (reference sequence). With 3 bases removed from V and 6 bases from J, the gap between germline ends came to 15 bases. This CDR3 contains 15 residues. CDR3 nucleotide sequence: TGCAGTGCTAGTCTACCGAGGGGTTCTAATTCACCCCTCCACTTT. It specifies CSASLPRGSNSPLHF.

The genes are TRBV5-1 and TRBJ2-2; no firm D call. Trimming took 2 bases from V and 2 from J, leaving 13 bases between them. CDR1 and CDR2 from the germline V gene are SGHRS and YFSETQ. The CDR3 runs 16 residues. The chain's CDR3 is CASSLPKPINTGELFF. CDR3 nucleotide sequence: TGCGCCAGCAGCTTACCGAAACCCATCAACACCGGGGAGCTGTTTTTT.